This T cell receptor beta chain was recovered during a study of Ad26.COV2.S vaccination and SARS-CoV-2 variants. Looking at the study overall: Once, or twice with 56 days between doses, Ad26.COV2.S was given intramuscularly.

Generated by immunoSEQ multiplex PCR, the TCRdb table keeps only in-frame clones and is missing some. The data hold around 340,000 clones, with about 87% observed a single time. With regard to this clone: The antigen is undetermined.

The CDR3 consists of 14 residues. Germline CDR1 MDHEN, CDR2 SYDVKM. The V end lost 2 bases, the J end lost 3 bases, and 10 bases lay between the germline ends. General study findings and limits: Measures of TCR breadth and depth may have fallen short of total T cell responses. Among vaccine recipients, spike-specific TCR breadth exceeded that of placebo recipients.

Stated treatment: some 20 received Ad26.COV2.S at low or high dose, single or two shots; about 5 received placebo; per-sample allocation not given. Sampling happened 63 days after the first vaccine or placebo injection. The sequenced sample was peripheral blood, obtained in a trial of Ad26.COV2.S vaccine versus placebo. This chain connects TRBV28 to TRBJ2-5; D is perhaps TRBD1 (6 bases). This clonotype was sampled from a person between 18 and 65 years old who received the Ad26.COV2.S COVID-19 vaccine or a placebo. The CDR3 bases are TGTGCCAGCAGTTTAGGGGGCAGGAAAGAGACCCAGTACTTC. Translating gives CASSLGGRKETQYF.